This T cell receptor (beta chain) was sequenced in a study of T cell repertoires in cytomegalovirus infection (dated by TCRdb to the late 2010s). For the wider study: Donor HLA type was relevant to the analysis, as public TCR beta signatures indicated carriage of CMV infection together with the matching HLA type.

The sequencing machine was an Illumina HiSeq 1500. TCRdb reran the public reads through fastp at Q25 and MiXCR, keeping productive beta chains. When rows share a CDR3 protein, they turn into one entry using the most common DNA and genes. Counted in this sample were some 270,000 distinct CDR3 sequences; around 15% of them appeared once. The ten largest clones take up less than 60% of the sample. As concerns this clonotype: This receptor's antigen is unknown. The input lacks base qualities; no much larger clone sits a single base away.

General conclusions and limits of the study: In both this cohort and an independent cohort of some 370 donors, the cumulative frequency of public TCR beta family members distinguished carriers of CMV infection plus the relevant HLA type. The ex vivo response was dominated by HLA-C-restricted CMV-specific TCR beta clonotypes, which also provided the single most frequent clonotype in two of eight donors.

V and J are trimmed by 3 bases and 5 bases, and the gene matches miss 8 bases of the junction. CDR1 and CDR2 are read off the germline V gene as SNHLY and FYNNEI. Inclusive of the bounding cysteine and phenylalanine, the CDR3 is 15 residues long. Just the 45-base CDR3 DNA is kept, in frame starting at base 1. The sequence was collected from a human donor in good health (CMV status not recorded). Some clones in this sample may be carry-over from other donors' samples. The sequenced sample consisted of CD8+ T cells from PBMCs. Recombination linked TRBV2 to TRBJ1-1, and TRBD1 matches 8 of the central bases. In nucleotide form, the sequence is TGTGCCAGCAGTGACGGAGGACAGGGTTTAACTGAAGCTTTCTTT. This codes for CASSDGGQGLTEAFF.